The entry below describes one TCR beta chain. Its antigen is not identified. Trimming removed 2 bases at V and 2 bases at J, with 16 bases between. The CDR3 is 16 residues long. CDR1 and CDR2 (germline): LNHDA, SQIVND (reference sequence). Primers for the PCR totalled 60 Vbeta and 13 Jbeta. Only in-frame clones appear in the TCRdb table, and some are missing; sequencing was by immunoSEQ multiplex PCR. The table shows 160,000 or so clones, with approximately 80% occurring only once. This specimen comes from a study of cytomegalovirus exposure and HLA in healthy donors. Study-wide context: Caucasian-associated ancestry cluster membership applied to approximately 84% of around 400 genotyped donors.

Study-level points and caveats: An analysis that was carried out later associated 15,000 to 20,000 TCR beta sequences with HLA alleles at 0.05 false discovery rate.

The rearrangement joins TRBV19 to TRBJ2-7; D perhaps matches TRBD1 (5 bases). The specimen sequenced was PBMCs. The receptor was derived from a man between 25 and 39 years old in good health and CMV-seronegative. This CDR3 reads CASSISPGHAAYEQYF. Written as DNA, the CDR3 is TGTGCCAGTAGTATAAGCCCCGGACACGCCGCCTACGAGCAGTACTTC.